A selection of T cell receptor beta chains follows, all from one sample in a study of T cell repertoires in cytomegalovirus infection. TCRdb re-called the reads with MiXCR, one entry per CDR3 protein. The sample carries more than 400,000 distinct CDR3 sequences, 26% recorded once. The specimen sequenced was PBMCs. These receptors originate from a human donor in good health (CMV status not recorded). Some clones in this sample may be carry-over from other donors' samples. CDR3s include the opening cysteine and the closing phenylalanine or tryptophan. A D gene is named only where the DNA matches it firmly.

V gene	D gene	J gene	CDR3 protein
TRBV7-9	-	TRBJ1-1	CASSADGMNTEAFF
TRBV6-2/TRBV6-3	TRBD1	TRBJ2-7	CASRTDRGVYEQYF
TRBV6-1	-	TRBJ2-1	CASSPGTRIFEQFF
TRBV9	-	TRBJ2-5	CASSVGDLRQETQYF
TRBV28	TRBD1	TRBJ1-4	CASRAYRDRDEKLFF
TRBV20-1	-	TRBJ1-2	CSAASNTGSANYGYTF
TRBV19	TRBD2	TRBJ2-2	CASSIPGLAGAGELFF
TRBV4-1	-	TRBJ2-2	CASSQDFPTTGELFF
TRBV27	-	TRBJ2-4	CASSFSQGLNIQYF
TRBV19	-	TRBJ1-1	CASSIREADEAFF
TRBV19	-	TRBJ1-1	CASKKNRMNTEAFF
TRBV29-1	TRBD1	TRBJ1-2	CSVGWDRDFGYTF
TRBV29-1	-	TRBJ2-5	CSLWHPLEQGTQYF
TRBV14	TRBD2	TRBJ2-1	CASSPLTSGEDNEQFF
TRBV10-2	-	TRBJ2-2	CASTETMNTGELFF
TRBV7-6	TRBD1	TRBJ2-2	CASSPRDRGTGELFF
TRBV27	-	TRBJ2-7	CASTPVGFLSDEQYF
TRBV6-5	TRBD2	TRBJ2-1	CASRTAGGPYNEQFF
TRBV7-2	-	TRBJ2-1	CASSPNRDYNEQFF
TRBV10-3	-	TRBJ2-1	CAISGPMHEQFF
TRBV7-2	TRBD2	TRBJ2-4	CASSLWGGRSDIQYF
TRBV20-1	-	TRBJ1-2	CSAKAYGGYTF
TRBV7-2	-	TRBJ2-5	CASSLDRDQETQYF
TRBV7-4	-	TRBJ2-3	CASSLRMRDSDTQYF
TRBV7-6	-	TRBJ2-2	CASSRRDPEARELFF
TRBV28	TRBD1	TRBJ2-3	CASSSGQGLTDTQYF
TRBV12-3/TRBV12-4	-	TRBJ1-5	CASSPREVGQPQHF
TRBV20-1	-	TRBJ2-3	CSARNSWEAVNTDTQYF
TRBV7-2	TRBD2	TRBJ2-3	CASSFLAGVPDTQYF
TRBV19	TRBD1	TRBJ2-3	CASGDRVRDTQYF
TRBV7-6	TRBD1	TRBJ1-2	CASSLETGVDYTF
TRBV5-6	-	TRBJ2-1	CASSVLNEQFF
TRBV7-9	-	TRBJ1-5	CASTTAASNQPQHF
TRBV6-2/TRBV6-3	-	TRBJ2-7	CASAAGPYEQYF
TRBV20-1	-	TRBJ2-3	CSAREGGNTDTQYF
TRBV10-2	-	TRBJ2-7	CASSRALSYEQYF
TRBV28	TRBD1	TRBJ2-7	CASRTGVSYEQYF
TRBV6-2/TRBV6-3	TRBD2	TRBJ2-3	CASSSGLAGGSDTQYF
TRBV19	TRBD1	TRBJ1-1	CASTSRGLWATEAFF
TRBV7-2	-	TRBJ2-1	CASSPQGGVGNEQFF
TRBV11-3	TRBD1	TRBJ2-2	CASSFPKQGLNTGELFF
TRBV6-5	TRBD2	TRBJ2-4	CASSSLSTSGSVVIQYF
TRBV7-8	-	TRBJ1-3	CASSHRGISGNTIYF
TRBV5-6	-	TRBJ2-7	CASSLSEISYEQYF
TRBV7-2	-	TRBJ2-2	CASSLEAVNTGELFF
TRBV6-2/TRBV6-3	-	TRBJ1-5	CASSGIFNQPQHF
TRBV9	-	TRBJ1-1	CASSVELNTEAFF
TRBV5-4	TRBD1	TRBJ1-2	CASSQSDRGYTF
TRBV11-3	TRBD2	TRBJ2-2	CASSPWTSGRETNTGELFF
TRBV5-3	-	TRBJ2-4	CASSLAEDSAVAKNIQYF
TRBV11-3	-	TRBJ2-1	CASSLAVYSEQFF
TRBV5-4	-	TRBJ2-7	CASSADAISYEQYF
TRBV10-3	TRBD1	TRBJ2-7	CAISEGGTGGSYEQYF